This T cell receptor (beta chain) derives from a study of T cells after posttransplantation cyclophosphamide. Findings of the study overall: Tissue-infiltrating T cells from skin or gut overlapped little with blood T cells. Donor CD8+ memory clones often dominated recipient blood repertoires at later times. Recipient CMV seropositivity and CMV reactivation strongly tracked TRB clonality.

Details on this clone: The antigen is unknown.

Germline CDR1 is SGHKS and CDR2 is YYEKEE (reference sequence). Deletions cut 1 base from V and 5 bases from J, with 18 bases between. CDR3 size: 17 residues. The method was immunoSEQ multiplex PCR; TCRdb's version includes in-frame clones alone and lacks a portion of them. The repertoire holds thousands of clones, with 90% to 95% as singletons. Material: CD4+ T cells sorted from bone marrow. The V and J genes are TRBV5-5 and TRBJ1-4; D is unresolved. The sequence derives from a woman aged 55-70 years in good health, CMV-negative, and a related stem cell transplant donor. The CDR3 nucleotides are TGTGCCAGCAGCTTGTTCGGCCAGCCAGGCCCAAATGAAAAACTGTTTTTT. This encodes CASSLFGQPGPNEKLFF.